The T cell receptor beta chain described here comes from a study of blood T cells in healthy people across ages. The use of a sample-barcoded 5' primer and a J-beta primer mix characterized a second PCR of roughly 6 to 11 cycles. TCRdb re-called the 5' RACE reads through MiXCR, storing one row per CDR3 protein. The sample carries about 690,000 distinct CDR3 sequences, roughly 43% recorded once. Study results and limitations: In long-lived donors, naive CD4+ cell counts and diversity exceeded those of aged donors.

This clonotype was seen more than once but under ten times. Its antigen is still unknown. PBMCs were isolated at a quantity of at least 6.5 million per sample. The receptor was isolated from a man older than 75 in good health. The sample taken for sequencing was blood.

CDR3 sequence (DNA): TGCAGCGGTTCACAGATAACGAACACTGAAGCTTTCTTT. Amino acid sequence: CSGSQITNTEAFF. The chain couples TRBV29-1 to TRBJ1-1; D is uncertain. Germline CDR1 SQVTM, CDR2 ANQGSEA. The CDR3 consists of 13 residues. Trimming took off 7 bases at V and 1 base at J, with 13 bases between the two ends.